The following is a TCR beta chain sequence with its context. Authors' processing steps: Reference gene primer amplification gave estimated nucleated cell counts. Data came from immunoSEQ multiplex PCR; TCRdb stores just in-frame clones and leaves some out. D and trimming come from the DNA, and the V and J calls and clone size come from that table. Among about 220,000 clones listed, 80% were seen once. This record comes from a study of blood T cell repertoires in COVID-19. Study overall: From the United States, Italy and Spain came samples of acute and convalescent COVID-19. T cells, B-cell-depleted T cells, or PBMCs supplied cDNA or gDNA.

This CDR3 has 16 residues. The germline V gene has CDR1 LGHDT and CDR2 YNNKEL (reference sequence). The V and J ends lost 5 bases and 0 bases, in that order; junction bases with no gene match: 10. The TCR sequence derives from a human donor in a cohort sampled during active COVID-19. The chain couples TRBV3-1 (or the pseudogene TRBV3-2) to TRBJ2-7; TRBD1 aligns across 7 bases. The sample taken for sequencing was peripheral blood. The CDR3 DNA is TGTGCCAGCAGCAAATCCGTGACAGGGCGCTCCTACGAGCAGTACTTC. Amino acid sequence: CASSKSVTGRSYEQYF.